One and the same sample provided the 22 T cell receptor beta chains below, sequenced in a study of Graves' ophthalmopathy and Graves' hyperthyroidism (dated by TCRdb to 2016 to 2019). The instrument was an Illumina HiSeq 2000. For repertoire sequencing, TCR beta CDR3 regions were amplified from RNA transcripts. A first-round RT-PCR used HTBI primers with the Qiagen OneStep RT-PCR kit, followed by a second-round multiplex PCR, size selection and purification. Using fastp at Q25 and MiXCR, TCRdb reprocessed the public reads and kept productive beta chains. Under each unique CDR3 protein, matching rows form one entry showing the most common genes and DNA. The sample includes around 590,000 distinct CDR3 sequences, with roughly 40% observed a single time. The leading ten clones occupy around 4.6% of the sample. The specimen sequenced was peripheral blood or thyroid tissue (not recorded which). The receptors were sampled from an adult man with Graves' hyperthyroidism.

Concerning this clonotype itself: A much larger clone is a single base away; this may be a read error. The chain combines TRBV10-3 with TRBJ2-5; 10 positions match TRBD2. Germline V lookup: CDR1 ENHRY, CDR2 SYGVKD. CDR3 length equals 18 residues. The CDR3 nucleotides are TGTGCCAGCAGTTCCGCCCTACTAGCGGGGAGGCTATCGGAGACCCAGTACTTC. Its protein product is CASSSALLAGRLSETQYF.

J is TRBJ2-6 and V is TRBV20-1; D is unclear. CDR3 length: 13 amino acids. CDR1 is DFQATT, CDR2 SNEGSKA, per germline (reference sequence). V was shortened by 3 bases and J by 4 bases, with 7 bases between the two germline ends. The CDR3 nucleotides read TGCAGTGCTAGTCACCCAGGGGCCAACGTCCTGACTTTC. Translated, it gives CSASHPGANVLTF.

Of note for this clonotype: This may be a read error: a much more frequent sequence differs by one nucleotide. CDR3 sequence reads: CASSQDRFYEQHF. CDR3 DNA sequence: TGCGCCAGCAGCCAAGACCGATTCTACGAGCAGCACTTC. This chain connects TRBV6-9 to TRBJ2-7, with no clear D. Looked up from germline, CDR1 is MNHGY and CDR2 is SVAAGI. The CDR3 loop spans 13 amino acids.

This clonotype was seen repeatedly, ten times or more. DNA of the CDR3: TGCAGTGTGGGCGGGACAGGGGTTGAAAAACTGTTTTTT. Amino acids: CSVGGTGVEKLFF. The chain joins TRBV20-1 to TRBJ1-4, with 10 bases that match TRBD1. The trim removed 7 bases at V and 7 bases at J, leaving 6 bases unmatched. Germline values: CDR1 DFQATT, CDR2 SNEGSKA (reference sequence). The CDR3 is 13 residues long.

Worth noting for this clonotype: One end of the junction is discordant with germline, which a read error may explain. The V call is TRBV12-3 or TRBV12-4, the J call TRBJ1-1; perhaps TRBD1 as D (6 bases). This CDR3 spans 16 amino acids. The CDR3 DNA reads as TGTGCCAGCAGTTTTGTGGGGGCAGGGAAGGGAACTGAAGCCTTCTTT. This translates into CASSFVGAGKGTEAFF.

In this sample, this clonotype turned up many times. The chain carries TRBV5-8 and TRBJ1-5, with D perhaps matching TRBD1 (5 bases). V was pared by 2 bases and J by 7 bases, with 13 bases between. The CDR3 has 14 amino acids. The germline gives CDR1 SGHTS, CDR2 YDEGEE. CDR3 sequence: CASSLAGRGQPQHF. As DNA, the CDR3 is TGTGCCAGCAGCTTAGCAGGGAGAGGGCAGCCCCAGCATTTT.

This clonotype was observed at least ten times. The V gene is TRBV19, the J gene TRBJ2-7; the match to TRBD1 covers 8 bases. CDR1 and CDR2 (germline): LNHDA, SQIVND (reference sequence). V trimming: 2 bases; J trimming: 0 bases; junction bases outside the gene matches: 3. This CDR3 has 15 amino acids. The CDR3, as DNA: TGTGCCAGTAGTATAAGGACAGGGAACTCCTACGAGCAGTACTTC. Translating it yields CASSIRTGNSYEQYF.

This clonotype is a singleton in its sample. The chain uses TRBV7-9 and TRBJ2-3, with D tentatively TRBD2 (6 bases). Germline V gives CDR1 SEHNR, CDR2 FQNEAQ (reference sequence). The CDR3 totals 17 residues. V lost 4 bases and J lost 6, with 23 bases in between. DNA for the CDR3: TGTGCCAGCAGCTCGAGGGATACTAGCATCGTACGGGATACGCAGTATTTT. This translates into CASSSRDTSIVRDTQYF.

The chain employs TRBV20-1 and TRBJ2-5, with 8 positions matching TRBD2. The V gene's germline CDR1 is DFQATT and CDR2 SNEGSKA (reference sequence). The ends lost 0 bases at V and 5 bases at J; junction bases unmatched: 11. The CDR3 has 16 residues. CDR3 region: CSARDPRVLAGETQYF. The CDR3 bases are TGCAGTGCTAGAGATCCCAGGGTCCTAGCGGGTGAGACCCAGTACTTC.

This clonotype was seen at least ten times. This chain links TRBV5-1 with TRBJ1-6, with D tentatively TRBD1 (6 bases). Germline V gives CDR1 SGHRS, CDR2 YFSETQ. This CDR3 region has 14 residues. V dropped 0 bases and J dropped 7 bases, with 8 bases sitting between them. The CDR3 region is CASSLAGQNSPLHF. CDR3 in DNA: TGCGCCAGCAGCTTGGCTGGACAGAATTCACCCCTCCACTTT.

The J gene is TRBJ2-5, the V gene TRBV7-9; 8 bases are a match to TRBD2. Trimming took 4 bases from V and 4 from J; bases not matched to a gene: 5. Germline lookup yields CDR1 SEHNR and CDR2 FQNEAQ (reference sequence). CDR3 size: 14 residues. The CDR3 nucleotides read TGTGCCAGCAGCTCCTCCCGGGAGGGAGAGACCCAGTACTTC. This gives the protein CASSSSREGETQYF.

This sequence joins TRBV10-3 and TRBJ1-2; maybe TRBD1 (6 bases). The CDR3 extends over 17 amino acids. Trimming removed 2 bases at V and 3 bases at J, with 19 bases between. The germline V gene has CDR1 ENHRY and CDR2 SYGVKD. The CDR3 nucleotides read TGTGCCATCAGTGAGCGTTCGACAGGTAGTGGGTACTATGGCTACACCTTC. It specifies CAISERSTGSGYYGYTF.

The chain joins TRBV6-1 to TRBJ2-5, with unresolved D. The germline V gene encodes CDR1 MNHNS and CDR2 SASEGT. This CDR3 is built from 17 residues. The V and J ends lost 4 bases and 1 base respectively, with 19 bases between them. DNA for the CDR3: TGTGCCAGCAGTGTCGACTTCCCGATTAGGGTCCAAGAGACCCAGTACTTC. It encodes CASSVDFPIRVQETQYF.

The chain recombines TRBV20-1 with TRBJ1-4; no definite D call. V lost 0 bases to trimming and J lost 0 bases, with 11 bases between them. The CDR3 contains 16 residues. Germline CDR1 is DFQATT and CDR2 is SNEGSKA (reference sequence). In DNA form, the CDR3 reads TGCAGTGCTAGAGATTTGGGGAGGGCAACTAATGAAAAACTGTTTTTT. Amino acid sequence: CSARDLGRATNEKLFF.

This rearrangement joins TRBV7-2 to TRBJ2-2, with 7 nucleotides matching TRBD1. Germline V gives CDR1 SGHTA, CDR2 FQGNSA. With V trimmed by 8 bases and J by 2 bases, 8 bases remained unmatched. The CDR3 has 15 residues. The CDR3 reads CASSGGHRNTGELFF. The CDR3 bases are TGTGCCAGCTCAGGGGGACACCGTAACACCGGGGAGCTGTTTTTT.

The V gene is TRBV24-1, the J gene TRBJ1-5; 10 positions agree with TRBD1. Germline CDR1 KGHDR, CDR2 SFDVKD. This CDR3 spans 15 amino acids. With V trimmed by 6 bases and J by 11 bases, 12 bases remained unmatched. CDR3 in DNA: TGTGCCACCAGTCCCCTGACAGGGGGCCGTCCTGCCCAGCATTTT. This translates into CATSPLTGGRPAQHF.

The CDR3 DNA follows: TGCAGTGCTGCCGGGACAGGGCGCAATCAGCCCCAGCATTTT. Its protein product is CSAAGTGRNQPQHF. The chain employs TRBV20-1 and TRBJ1-5; 9 bases are shared with TRBD1. Unmatched junction bases numbered 4, after V lost 5 bases and J lost 2 bases. The CDR3 contains 14 residues. The V gene's germline CDR1 is DFQATT and CDR2 SNEGSKA (reference sequence).

For this clonotype: This may be a read error, as it is one base from a much larger clone. The chain uses TRBV29-1 and TRBJ1-1; maybe TRBD1 (5 bases). Germline V lookup: CDR1 SQVTM, CDR2 ANQGSEA. The CDR3 is 13 residues long. With 6 bases removed from V and 4 bases from J, the gap between germline ends came to 15 bases. The CDR3 DNA reads TGCAGCGTCGTCAGGGAAGGGAGCACTGAAGCTTTCTTT. This codes for CSVVREGSTEAFF.

This chain uses TRBV29-1 with TRBJ2-2, with D tentatively TRBD2 (7 bases). Germline V lookup: CDR1 SQVTM, CDR2 ANQGSEA. The CDR3 loop spans 12 amino acids. V gave up 5 bases and J gave up 9 bases, with 13 bases separating them. CDR3 nucleotide sequence: TGCAGCGTTCGCGGCGGGGGCCGGGAGCTGTTTTTT. Protein product: CSVRGGGRELFF.

This clonotype was observed at least ten times. The chain carries TRBV5-1 and TRBJ2-6, with D perhaps matching TRBD1 (8 bases). The CDR3 length is 18 residues. Germline-derived CDR1 and CDR2 are SGHRS and YFSETQ. V lost 4 bases, J lost 0 bases, and 17 bases lay in between. CDR3 protein: CASSIGQGLISGANVLTF. DNA for the CDR3: TGCGCCAGCAGCATCGGACAGGGACTAATCTCTGGGGCCAACGTCCTGACTTTC. Variable domain in full (rest from reference TRBV5-1 and TRBJ2-6): KAGVTQTPRYLIKTRGQQVTLSCSPISGHRSVSWYQQTPGQGLQFLFEYFSETQRNKGNFPGRFSGRQFSNSRSEMNVSTLELGDSALYLCASSIGQGLISGANVLTFGAGSRLTVL.

This clonotype has just a few counts. V usage is TRBV7-9 and J usage is TRBJ2-7; D not certain. The CDR3 contains 14 residues. Trimming cost V 6 bases and J 7 bases, with 19 bases left between them. From germline, CDR1 is SEHNR and CDR2 FQNEAQ (reference sequence). CDR3 region: CASSYTGPSREQYF. The CDR3 DNA reads TGTGCCAGCAGTTACACCGGACCGTCCCGGGAGCAGTACTTC.

This rearrangement joins TRBV19 to TRBJ2-5, with 9 bases aligning to TRBD2. The CDR3 sequence is 16 residues long. Germline V gene lookup returns CDR1 LNHDA and CDR2 SQIVND (reference sequence). V lost 3 bases, J lost 2 bases, and 7 bases stayed unmatched. Here the CDR3 DNA reads TGTGCCAGTAGTATTGCGGCGGGAGGGGGTCAAGAGACCCAGTACTTC. Translation gives CASSIAAGGGQETQYF.